Following are 12 T cell receptor beta chains from one sample sequenced in a study of OX40 agonist ivuxolimab in advanced cancers. Data came from immunoSEQ multiplex PCR; TCRdb stores just in-frame clones and leaves some out. The data hold under 90,000 clones, with approximately 85% observed a single time. This sample comprised CD4+ or CD8+ T cells sorted from blood, obtained in a trial of the OX40 agonist ivuxolimab. Receptor source: an adult with an advanced solid tumor such as melanoma, head and neck, liver or kidney cancer.

Turning to this clone: Other DNA sequences from this sample encode an identical CDR3 as well. The CDR3 loop is CASSLTDSNQPQHF. For the CDR3, the DNA is TGTGCCAGCAGCTTAACGGATAGCAATCAGCCCCAGCATTTT. The rearrangement joins TRBV11-2 to TRBJ1-5; D ambiguous. Per the germline V gene, CDR1 is SGHAT and CDR2 is FQNNGV. The V gene lost 2 bases and the J gene lost 0 bases, with 5 bases spanning the gap. The CDR3 has 14 amino acids.

J is TRBJ2-2 and V is TRBV19, with D maybe TRBD1 (6 bases). The CDR3 has 13 amino acids. V was clipped by 3 bases and J by 6 bases, with 8 bases between them. The V gene's germline CDR1 is LNHDA and CDR2 SQIVND (reference sequence). In nucleotides, the CDR3 is TGTGCCAGTAGTATGTCAGGGGCCGGGGAGCTGTTTTTT. Its translation is CASSMSGAGELFF.

V and J are TRBV18 and TRBJ2-7; the D is unclear. Germline CDR1 and CDR2: KGHSH and LQKENI. This CDR3 spans 14 amino acids. The V and J ends lost 5 bases and 6 bases respectively, with 17 bases between them. The CDR3 region is CASSNNSPIGEQYF. The CDR3 DNA is TGTGCCAGCTCAAACAATAGTCCGATCGGCGAGCAGTACTTC.

This chain links TRBV5-4 with TRBJ1-2; D unclear. The CDR3 totals 13 residues. V was cut by 4 bases and J by 4 bases, with 11 bases left in between. CDR1 and CDR2 from the germline V gene are SGHNT and YYREEE (reference sequence). This CDR3 is CASSAVGFYGYTF. The CDR3, as DNA: TGTGCCAGCAGCGCGGTTGGGTTCTATGGCTACACCTTC.

The V gene is TRBV28, the J gene TRBJ2-3, with 12 nucleotides matching TRBD2. The CDR3 is 18 amino acids. J was trimmed by 0 bases and V by 4 bases; bases with no gene match: 8. Germline V gives CDR1 MDHEN, CDR2 SYDVKM. The DNA for the CDR3 is TGTGCCAGCAGTTCCCCCTTCCTAGCGGGAGGGAGCACAGATACGCAGTATTTT. This sequence encodes CASSSPFLAGGSTDTQYF.

V gene TRBV9 combines with J gene TRBJ2-3, with D maybe TRBD1 (5 bases). The CDR3 has 13 amino acids. The germline CDR1 and CDR2 sequences are SGDLS and YYNGEE. Trimming shortened V by 0 bases and J by 5 bases, and 7 bases separated the two germline ends. CDR3 sequence reads: CASSVVQGDTQYF. In DNA form, the CDR3 reads TGTGCCAGCAGCGTAGTGCAGGGAGATACGCAGTATTTT.

This chain links TRBV18 with TRBJ2-7, with 8 bases fitting TRBD1. Trimming took 2 bases from V and 3 from J; bases not matched to a gene: 6. From germline, CDR1 is KGHSH and CDR2 LQKENI. The CDR3 contains 15 residues. CDR3 nucleotide sequence: TGTGCCAGCTCACCAGGCAGGGGGCCAAGCTACGAGCAGTACGTC. It is translated as CASSPGRGPSYEQYV.

The chain combines TRBV5-8 with TRBJ2-7; 8 bases fit TRBD1. Germline V gene data show CDR1 as SGHTS and CDR2 as YDEGEE. This CDR3 comprises 14 residues. J was trimmed by 1 base and V by 0 bases; bases with no gene match: 0. CDR3: CASSLGQGSYEQYV. CDR3 nucleotides: TGTGCCAGCAGCTTGGGACAGGGGTCCTACGAGCAGTACGTC.

V is TRBV28 and J is TRBJ1-1, with D unresolved. Germline lookup yields CDR1 MDHEN and CDR2 SYDVKM. Trimming shortened V by 2 bases and J by 1 base, and 5 bases separated the two germline ends. The CDR3 consists of 13 residues. CDR3 protein: CASSLNRNTEAFF. As DNA, the CDR3 is TGTGCCAGCAGTTTAAATAGGAACACTGAAGCTTTCTTT.

This clone came up once. This chain connects TRBV5-6 to TRBJ2-7; D might be TRBD1 (6 bases). In germline, CDR1 is SGHDT, CDR2 YYEEEE. This CDR3 contains 15 residues. The V end lost 2 bases, the J end lost 0 bases, and 12 bases lay between the germline ends. In DNA form, the CDR3 reads TGTGCCAGCAGCTTCCGGACAGTGAGCTCCTACGAGCAGTACGTC. Protein product: CASSFRTVSSYEQYV.

This clone was detected only a few times. The gene calls are TRBV18 and TRBJ2-1; 11 bases line up with TRBD1. The germline V gene encodes CDR1 KGHSH and CDR2 LQKENI. There are 15 residues in the CDR3. J was trimmed by 9 bases and V by 3 bases; bases with no gene match: 7. CDR3 sequence reads: CASSPGQGVSGEQFF. CDR3 coding DNA: TGTGCCAGCTCACCGGGACAGGGGGTTTCGGGTGAGCAGTTCTTC.

V gene TRBV28 combines with J gene TRBJ1-5, with 8 bases identical to TRBD1. Per germline, CDR1 MDHEN and CDR2 SYDVKM. The V gene end was trimmed by 5 bases and the J gene end by 6 bases; junction bases not matched to a gene: 6. The CDR3 sequence is 14 residues long. Written as DNA, the CDR3 is TGTGCCAGCAGTCCACGAACAGGGGGTCAGCCCCAGCATTTT. The encoded protein is CASSPRTGGQPQHF.